These 2 T cell receptor beta chains share one sample of origin, sequenced in a study of beta chain features in type 1 diabetes. Their target antigens are unknown. Study results and limitations: TCRB CDR3 length was moderately but significantly reduced in all four CD4+ subsets of Type 1 diabetes patients.

Since all of the isolated RNA was reverse transcribed, expressed TCRB transcripts were what got sequenced. Sequencing used immunoSEQ multiplex PCR; TCRdb keeps in-frame clones, though not all of them. Of 600,000 or so clones detected, roughly 12% appear once; the ten largest clones hold roughly 0.11%. Specimen: naive CD4+ T cells from blood. These TCRs come from a man between 25 and 39 years old with type 1 diabetes.

V gene TRBV7-9 combines with J gene TRBJ1-2; no clear D. The ends were cut back, 3 bases at V and 8 bases at J, with 13 bases in the middle. CDR3 size: 13 residues. In germline, CDR1 is SEHNR, CDR2 FQNEAQ (reference sequence). CDR3 sequence: CASSFSDPGGYTF. The CDR3 DNA is TGTGCCAGCAGCTTCTCAGACCCCGGGGGCTACACCTTC.

V gene TRBV4-2 combines with J gene TRBJ2-2; 16 bases fit TRBD2. CDR1 is LGHNA and CDR2 is YNFKEQ in the germline V gene. V gave up 4 bases and J gave up 4 bases; unmatched junction bases: 12. CDR3 length equals 20 residues. CDR3 sequence reads: CASSLLPPGLAGGVTGELFF. In DNA form, the CDR3 reads TGTGCCAGCAGCCTCCTACCCCCGGGACTAGCGGGGGGGGTCACCGGGGAGCTGTTTTTT.